The rows below give T cell receptor beta chains drawn from one sample of a study of blood T cell repertoires in COVID-19. The method was immunoSEQ multiplex PCR; TCRdb's version includes in-frame clones alone and lacks a portion of them. This sample yields around 190,000 clones, of which 88% are seen a single time; 9% belongs to the top ten. What was sequenced was PBMCs or T cells enriched from blood (not recorded which). These receptors were obtained from a woman between 18 and 29 years old who had recovered from COVID-19. Each CDR3 is given without its conserved first and last residue. Fields, in order: V gene, CDR3 protein.

V: TRBV2; CDR3: ASREEAGIRGELF
V: TRBV30; CDR3: AWTAGGPEQY
V: TRBV9; CDR3: ASSQNLGGTGYSPLH
V: TRBV28; CDR3: ASTGTGVDQF
V: TRBV11-2; CDR3: ASSPDRGSDTQY
V: TRBV4-1; CDR3: ASSPRDRYNEQF
V: TRBV5-1; CDR3: ASRDRLGIEGELF
V: TRBV5-4; CDR3: ASSLSRNDYGYT
V: TRBV19; CDR3: ASSIAGDRGFNEQF
V: TRBV19; CDR3: ASSIVGGPQH
V: TRBV7-2; CDR3: ASSTRTRGAGELF
V: TRBV27; CDR3: ASTLRGDPLGNEQF
V: TRBV6-1; CDR3: ASSEGGTSYGYT
V: TRBV6-5; CDR3: ASGTGLQETQY
V: TRBV7-2; CDR3: ASKAGQGGVGYGYT
V: TRBV18; CDR3: ASSPGTLDSYEQY
V: TRBV2; CDR3: ASSDRDRVPIVRDQPQH
V: TRBV5-1; CDR3: ASSLGGGNGYEQY
V: TRBV5-4; CDR3: ASRDSGRAALSTDTQY
V: TRBV5-1; CDR3: ASGEGNTYEQY
V: TRBV5-1; CDR3: ASSNPTGTEAF
V: TRBV29-1; CDR3: SVRPNGSGNEKLF
V: TRBV11-2; CDR3: ASSLATGGKISGNTIY
V: TRBV25-1; CDR3: ASSAGSTGVGQPQH
V: TRBV18; CDR3: ASSPQGTIYEQY
V: TRBV7-2; CDR3: ASSSGLAGAHNEQF
V: TRBV5-1; CDR3: ASSLMGSSYNEQF
V: TRBV6-4; CDR3: ASSVKGQKRGTEAF
V: TRBV30; CDR3: AWSHWAGGLLEAF
V: TRBV28; CDR3: ASSLGRGKYNEQF
V: TRBV4-3; CDR3: ASSQGLAGGAPYNEQF
V: TRBV10-2; CDR3: ASSQGQPYEQY
V: TRBV28; CDR3: ASSLGQINQPQH
V: TRBV2; CDR3: ASTAEGTGREKLF
V: TRBV18; CDR3: ASSPRGLAGGTDTQY
V: TRBV7-2; CDR3: ASSFGGGAKETQY
V: TRBV5-1; CDR3: ASSLFDYTYEQY
V: TRBV5-6; CDR3: ASSLATSGRREQF
V: TRBV11-2; CDR3: ASSLLAEAYEQY
V: TRBV7-9; CDR3: ASSQGQGVNEQF
V: TRBV19; CDR3: ASSSDRVWGNEQF
V: TRBV19; CDR3: ASSIGESYNEQF
V: TRBV5-8; CDR3: AGSSSYNSPLH
V: TRBV5-8; CDR3: ASSSEQADSGPQH
V: TRBV7-9; CDR3: ASRSSGNSYEQY
V: TRBV7-2; CDR3: ASSLESSGQSAGELF
V: TRBV19; CDR3: ASTKAGAQQF
V: TRBV29-1; CDR3: SAPRGDTQY
V: TRBV5-1; CDR3: ASSQGQANEKLF
V: TRBV2; CDR3: ASSEGRDFYGYT
V: TRBV6-1; CDR3: ASSEQQGAREQY
V: TRBV10-3; CDR3: AISEPRQGKRVNTEAF
V: TRBV5-5; CDR3: ASSLIIPETNEGVNYGYT
V: TRBV21-1; CDR3: ASSPKGGLAPRIYEQY
V: TRBV10-3; CDR3: AISVGGINYGYT
V: TRBV10-1; CDR3: ASSERSTLLAALNEQF
V: TRBV19; CDR3: ASSIPPTSSNQPQH
V: TRBV5-1; CDR3: ASSLTGGSNQPQH
V: TRBV2; CDR3: ASSPGLAHEQY